The source of this T cell receptor beta chain is a study of blood T cell repertoires in COVID-19. Study summary: Sites across the United States, Italy and Spain contributed samples from acute and convalescent COVID-19. The cDNA or gDNA used as material had been derived from T cells, B-cell-depleted T cells, or PBMCs.

The V segment lost 6 bases and the J segment 10 bases; nucleotides outside the gene matches: 10. Germline V gives CDR1 MNHEY, CDR2 SVGAGI. The CDR3 spans 15 residues. Authors' data handling: Reference gene primer amplification gave nucleated cell count estimates. Profiling relied on immunoSEQ multiplex PCR, and the TCRdb table lists in-frame clones only, not all of them. The DNA gave D and trimming, while V, J and clone size come from that table. This table holds about 190,000 clones, less than 90% found once. The chain combines TRBV6-5 with TRBJ2-1; 12 bases are a match to TRBD1. The receptor's source is a human donor in a cohort sampled during active COVID-19. What was sequenced was peripheral blood. The CDR3 DNA is TGTGCCAGCAGCCCCGCGGGACAGGGGGCAGCGGAGCAGTTCTTC. Translated, it gives CASSPAGQGAAEQFF.